This T cell receptor beta chain was identified during a study of cytomegalovirus exposure and HLA in healthy donors. 13 Jbeta primers and 60 Vbeta primers were used for the PCR. Method: immunoSEQ multiplex PCR; TCRdb's copy keeps in-frame clones and lacks some. The sample consists of roughly 130,000 clones, roughly 70% of them appearing once. V dropped 5 bases and J dropped 0 bases, with 8 bases sitting between them. Germline CDR1 reads SEHNR; CDR2 reads FQNEAQ (reference sequence). There are 14 residues in the CDR3. The sequence was collected from a man aged 35 to 55 in good health and CMV-seropositive. The sample was PBMCs. This chain joins TRBV7-9 and TRBJ1-3, with no clear D. CDR3 in amino acids: CASSGRSSGNTIYF. DNA of the CDR3: TGTGCCAGCAGCGGAAGGAGCTCTGGAAACACCATATATTTT.